Included here is one T cell receptor (beta chain) sequence, with context. Only in-frame clones appear in the TCRdb table, and some are missing; sequencing was by immunoSEQ multiplex PCR. The table lists just under 4,000 clones, 79% of them singletons. Germline V lookup: CDR1 SGHVS, CDR2 FNYEAQ. This CDR3 has 13 amino acids. Trimming cost V 2 bases and J 5 bases, with 10 bases left between them. The sample comes from a study of neoadjuvant nivolumab and ipilimumab in lung cancer. The material was peripheral blood, obtained after neoadjuvant nivolumab, alone or with ipilimumab, at or shortly before surgery. This receptor was taken from an adult with non-small cell lung cancer. The gene calls are TRBV7-6 and TRBJ2-7; no clear D. The CDR3 nucleotides read TGTGCCAGCAGCTTACGGGTTGCGGACGAGCAGTACTTC. It translates to CASSLRVADEQYF.